The present entry profiles one T cell receptor (beta chain) with its context. What this receptor recognizes is not known. Within one base of it there is no much larger clone, and no base qualities were kept. The source of the sample is a study of blood T cell repertoires in COVID-19 (dated by TCRdb to about 2020). With respect to the entire study: Samples covering the acute and convalescent phases of COVID-19 were provided by collaborators in the United States, Italy and Spain. The material from the prospective study consisted of cDNA or gDNA derived from T cells, B-cell-depleted T cells, or PBMCs. Deeply sampled blood TCRbeta repertoires from subjects exposed to, actively infected with, or recovered from COVID-19 were included in the dataset. A freely available public database, intended as a resource for researchers studying the immune response to SARS-CoV-2, is where the repertoires were released. The samples were drawn from two sources: the first 160 participants of the ongoing ImmuneRACE study, and over 1,000 subjects contributed by 6 global collaborators. Sample metadata almost always included a de-identified subject ID, COVID-19 status, age in years and sex. Where HLA class I and class II types were available, the types were taken from metadata supplied by the sample provider, not from assay-based typing. Beyond this particular receptor, the publication reports: The amount of clinical and demographic metadata varied by source and participant and was provided uncurated.

TCRbeta CDR3 regions were amplified from genomic DNA using the immunoSEQ Assay, a bias-controlled multiplex PCR. Concerning the study's data processing: The number of nucleated cells in each sample was estimated from the amplification of reference gene primers within the assay. To quantify the absolute abundance of each unique TCRbeta CDR3 rearrangement, sequence reads were collapsed and filtered. Productive Simpson clonality was computed per sample as the square root of Simpson's diversity index over productive rearrangements. TCRdb stores this immuneACCESS table with in-frame sequences only. Part of the clones is absent; in the studies checked, under half of the shortfall reflects unresolved V genes, and no reason is known for the rest. V and J calls plus clone size are reproduced from that table; the DNA served to infer D and trimming. This sample holds around 450,000 clones; about nine tenths were observed only once. 0.7% of the sample goes to the ten largest clones.

Reading the germline V gene gives CDR1 LGHNT and CDR2 FRNRAP. V drops 2 bases and J drops 5 bases, leaving 18 bases in between. The CDR3 goes from the cysteine to the phenylalanine over 16 residues. Of the read, only the CDR3 DNA is kept; its 48 bases are in frame from base 1. Participants in the prospective study were aged roughly 18 to 89 years, lived in about two dozen United States geographic areas, and enrolled through a virtual design. In the prospective study, cohorts were assigned on the basis of participant-reported clinical history obtained from a screening survey and a study questionnaire. Recovered participants in ImmuneRACE Cohort 3 were defined as having two consecutive negative NP/OP PCR tests, clearance from a healthcare professional, or resolution of symptoms. Each participant in the prospective study had whole blood, serum and a nasopharyngeal or oropharyngeal swab collected by mobile phlebotomists. Prospective study participants could optionally give additional blood draws and questionnaires over an approximately two-month period. Prospective study blood samples were shipped either frozen or at room temperature before DNA extraction.

The chain links TRBV12-5 with TRBJ1-1; the D gene is possibly TRBD1, with 5 bases matching. The sample taken for sequencing was PBMCs or T cells enriched from blood (not recorded which). This clonotype was obtained from a woman younger than 35 who had recovered from COVID-19. The DNA sequence reads TGTGCTAGTGGTTTGAAAGCGGGACGGCTACAAACTGAAGCTTTCTTT. This translates into CASGLKAGRLQTEAFF.